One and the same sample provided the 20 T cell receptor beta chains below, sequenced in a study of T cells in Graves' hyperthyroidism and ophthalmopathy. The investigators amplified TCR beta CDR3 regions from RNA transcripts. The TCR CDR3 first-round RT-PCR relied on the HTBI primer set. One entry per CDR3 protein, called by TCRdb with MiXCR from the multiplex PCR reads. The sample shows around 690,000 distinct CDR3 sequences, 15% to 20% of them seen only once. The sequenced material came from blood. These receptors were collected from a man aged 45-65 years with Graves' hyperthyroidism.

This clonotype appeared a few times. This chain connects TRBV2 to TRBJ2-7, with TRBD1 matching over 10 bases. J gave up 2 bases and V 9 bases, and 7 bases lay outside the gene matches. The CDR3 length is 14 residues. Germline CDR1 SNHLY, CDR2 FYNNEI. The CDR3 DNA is TGTGCCAGTAACACCGGGACAGGGGCCTACGAGCAGTACTTC. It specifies CASNTGTGAYEQYF.

The DNA of the CDR3 is TGTGCCAGCAGCCTCCTGACTACCACCGGGGAGCTGTTTTTT. It codes for CASSLLTTTGELFF. The chain uses TRBV3-1 and TRBJ2-2; possibly TRBD2 for D (5 bases). The CDR3 spans 14 residues. The V end lost 4 bases, the J end lost 4 bases, and 10 bases lay between the germline ends. The germline CDR1 and CDR2 sequences are LGHDT and YNNKEL (reference sequence). The entire variable domain, with the rest obtained from reference TRBV3-1 and TRBJ2-2, is as follows: DTAVSQTPKYLVTQMGNDKSIKCEQNLGHDTMYWYKQDSKKFLKIMFSYNNKELIINETVPNRFSPKSPDKAHLNLHINSLELGDSAVYFCASSLLTTTGELFFGEGSRLTVL.

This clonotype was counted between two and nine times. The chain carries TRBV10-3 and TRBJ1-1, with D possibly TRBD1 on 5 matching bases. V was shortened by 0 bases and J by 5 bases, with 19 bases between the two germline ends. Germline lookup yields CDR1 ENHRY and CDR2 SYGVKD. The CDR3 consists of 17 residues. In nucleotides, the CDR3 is TGTGCCATCAGTGAGTCTGGGACGGGGGGGAGGTGGACTGAAGCTTTCTTT. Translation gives CAISESGTGGRWTEAFF.

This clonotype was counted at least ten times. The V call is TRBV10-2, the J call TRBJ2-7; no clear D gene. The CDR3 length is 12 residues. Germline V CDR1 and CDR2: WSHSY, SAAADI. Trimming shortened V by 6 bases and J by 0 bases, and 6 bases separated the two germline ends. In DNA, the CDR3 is TGCGCCAGCAGGGACGCCTCCTACGAGCAGTACTTC. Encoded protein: CASRDASYEQYF.

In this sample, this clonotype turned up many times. The CDR3 loop is CASSLGRTSNGYTF. The CDR3, as DNA: TGTGCCAGCAGCCTCGGACGGACTTCCAATGGCTACACCTTC. The chain employs TRBV12-3 or TRBV12-4 and TRBJ1-2; D is undetermined. V was pared by 6 bases and J by 6 bases, with 17 bases between. CDR3 length: 14 amino acids.

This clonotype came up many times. The CDR3 bases are TGTGCCAGGGGGACAGGGGGTTTGGACACTGAAGCTTTCTTT. The encoded protein is CARGTGGLDTEAFF. The J gene is TRBJ1-1, the V gene TRBV2, with 11 bases fitting TRBD1. CDR1 and CDR2 from the germline V gene are SNHLY and FYNNEI. V trimming: 9 bases; J trimming: 3 bases; junction bases outside the gene matches: 6. The CDR3 is 14 residues long.

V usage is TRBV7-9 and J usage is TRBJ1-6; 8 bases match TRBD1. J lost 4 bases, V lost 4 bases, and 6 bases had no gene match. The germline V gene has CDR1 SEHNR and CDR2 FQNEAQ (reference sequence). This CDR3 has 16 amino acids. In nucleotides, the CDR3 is TGTGCCAGCAGCTCCGGGACAGGCGCGTATAATTCACCCCTCCACTTT. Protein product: CASSSGTGAYNSPLHF.

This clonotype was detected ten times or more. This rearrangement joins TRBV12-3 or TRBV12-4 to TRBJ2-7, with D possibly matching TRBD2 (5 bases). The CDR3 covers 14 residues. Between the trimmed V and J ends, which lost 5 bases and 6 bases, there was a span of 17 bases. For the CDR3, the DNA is TGTGCCAGCAGTCCCGTCGCGGGTTCTGGCGAGCAGTACTTC. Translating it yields CASSPVAGSGEQYF.

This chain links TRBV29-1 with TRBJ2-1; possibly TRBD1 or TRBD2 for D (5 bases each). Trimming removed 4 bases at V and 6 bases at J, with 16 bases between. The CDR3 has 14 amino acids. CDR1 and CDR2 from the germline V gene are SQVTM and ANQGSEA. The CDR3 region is CSVANLRDLNEQFF. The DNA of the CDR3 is TGCAGCGTTGCTAATCTCCGGGACCTCAATGAGCAGTTCTTC.

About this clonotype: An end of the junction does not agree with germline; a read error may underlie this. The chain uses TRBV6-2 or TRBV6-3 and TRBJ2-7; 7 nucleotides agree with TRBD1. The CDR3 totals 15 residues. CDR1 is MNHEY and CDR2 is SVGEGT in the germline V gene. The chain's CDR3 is CASSYSRDRVYKQYF. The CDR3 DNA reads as TGTGCCAGCAGTTATTCTCGGGACAGAGTCTACAAGCAGTACTTC.

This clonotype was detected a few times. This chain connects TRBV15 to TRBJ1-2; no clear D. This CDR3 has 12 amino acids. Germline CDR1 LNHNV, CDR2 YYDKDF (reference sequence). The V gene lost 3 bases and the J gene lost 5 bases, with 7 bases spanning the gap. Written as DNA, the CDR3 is TGTGCCACCAGCAGTGAACAGTATGGCTACACCTTC. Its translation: CATSSEQYGYTF.

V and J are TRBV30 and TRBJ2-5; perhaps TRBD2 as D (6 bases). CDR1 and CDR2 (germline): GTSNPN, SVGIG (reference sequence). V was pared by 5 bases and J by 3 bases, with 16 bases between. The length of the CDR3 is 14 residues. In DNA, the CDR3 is TGTGCCTGGGCTCGGGGCGGGAAAAAAGAGACCCAGTACTTC. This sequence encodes CAWARGGKKETQYF.

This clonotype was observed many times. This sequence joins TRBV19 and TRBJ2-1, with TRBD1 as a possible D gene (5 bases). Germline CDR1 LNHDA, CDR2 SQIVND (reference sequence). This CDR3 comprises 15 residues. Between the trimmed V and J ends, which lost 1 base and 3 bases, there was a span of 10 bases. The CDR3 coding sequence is TGTGCCAGTAGTATAGGACAGAGCTTCTACAATGAGCAGTTCTTC. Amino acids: CASSIGQSFYNEQFF. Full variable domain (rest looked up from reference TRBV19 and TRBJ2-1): DGGITQSPKYLFRKEGQNVTLSCEQNLNHDAMYWYRQDPGQGLRLIYYSQIVNDFQKGDIAEGYSVSREKKESFPLTVTSAQKNPTAFYLCASSIGQSFYNEQFFGPGTRLTVL.

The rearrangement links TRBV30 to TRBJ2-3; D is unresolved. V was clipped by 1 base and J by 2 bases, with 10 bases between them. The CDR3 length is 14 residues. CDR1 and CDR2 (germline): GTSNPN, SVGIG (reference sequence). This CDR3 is CAWSAGGNTDTQYF. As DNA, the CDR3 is TGTGCCTGGAGTGCAGGCGGAAACACAGATACGCAGTATTTT.

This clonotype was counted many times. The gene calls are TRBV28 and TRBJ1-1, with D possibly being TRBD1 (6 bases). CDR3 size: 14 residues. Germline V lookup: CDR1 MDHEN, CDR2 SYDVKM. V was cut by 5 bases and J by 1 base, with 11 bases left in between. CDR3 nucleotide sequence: TGTGCCAGCAGTGGCGAACAGGGGAACACTGAAGCTTTCTTT. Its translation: CASSGEQGNTEAFF.

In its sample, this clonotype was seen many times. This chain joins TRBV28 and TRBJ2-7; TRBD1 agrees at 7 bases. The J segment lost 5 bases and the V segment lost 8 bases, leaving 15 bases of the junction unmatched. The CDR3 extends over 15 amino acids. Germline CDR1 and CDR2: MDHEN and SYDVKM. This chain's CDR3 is CASQGQTLPFDEQYF. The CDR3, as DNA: TGTGCCAGCCAGGGACAGACTCTCCCCTTTGACGAGCAGTACTTC.

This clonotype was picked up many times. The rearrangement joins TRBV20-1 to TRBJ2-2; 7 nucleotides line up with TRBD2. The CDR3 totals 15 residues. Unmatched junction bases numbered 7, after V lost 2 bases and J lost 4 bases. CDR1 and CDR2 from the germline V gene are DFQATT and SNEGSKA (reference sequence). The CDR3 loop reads CSARRSGTVTGELFF. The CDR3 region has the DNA TGCAGTGCTAGAAGGAGCGGGACCGTCACCGGGGAGCTGTTTTTT.

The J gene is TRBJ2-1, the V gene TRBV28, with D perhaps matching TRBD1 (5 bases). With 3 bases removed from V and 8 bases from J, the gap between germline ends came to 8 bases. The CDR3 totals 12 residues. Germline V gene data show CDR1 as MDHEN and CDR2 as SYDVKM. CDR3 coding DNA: TGTGCCAGCAGTTTCAGGGCGGATGAGCAGTTCTTC. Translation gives CASSFRADEQFF. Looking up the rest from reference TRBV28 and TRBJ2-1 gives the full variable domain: DVKVTQSSRYLVKRTGEKVFLECVQDMDHENMFWYRQDPGLGLRLIYFSYDVKMKEKGDIPEGYSVSREKKERFSLILESASTNQTSMYLCASSFRADEQFFGPGTRLTVL.

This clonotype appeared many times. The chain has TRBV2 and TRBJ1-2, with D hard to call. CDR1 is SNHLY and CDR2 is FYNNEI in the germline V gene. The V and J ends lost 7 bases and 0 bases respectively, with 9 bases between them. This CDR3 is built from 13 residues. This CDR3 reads CASMESANYGYTF. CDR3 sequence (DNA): TGTGCCAGCATGGAAAGTGCTAACTATGGCTACACCTTC.

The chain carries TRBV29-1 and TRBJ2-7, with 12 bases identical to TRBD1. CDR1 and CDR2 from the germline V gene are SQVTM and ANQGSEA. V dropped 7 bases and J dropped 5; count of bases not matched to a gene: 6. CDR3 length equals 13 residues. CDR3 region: CSGGTGGFDEQYF. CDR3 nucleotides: TGCAGCGGAGGGACAGGGGGCTTTGACGAGCAGTACTTC.